This T cell receptor beta chain appears in the sequencing data of a study of human T cells and chemical hapten exposure. Study at large: Across the whole study, which lasted 20 to 30 weeks, patients were given diphenylcyclopropenone on the scalp once a week. Largely, small differences in pooled library volume made per-sample TCR yields vary.

This clonotype was counted a few times. The CDR3 has 14 amino acids. Germline trimming cut 4 bases from V and 4 bases from J; bases unmatched to any gene: 7. Germline values: CDR1 SGHRS, CDR2 YFSETQ. TCRdb independently ran MiXCR on the RACE reads; one entry per CDR3 protein. The sample lists under 100,000 distinct CDR3 sequences; around 8.8% were seen once. Time point defined: pre-sensitization, week 0. Treatment: therapeutic diphenylcyclopropenone sensitization with weekly scalp DPC. The receptor comes from a man aged 35-49 years with alopecia areata. Some clones in this sample may be carry-over from other donors' samples. V and J are TRBV5-1 and TRBJ2-5, with 7 bases lining up with TRBD1. This sample comprised whole blood, obtained in connection with sensitization to the hapten diphenylcyclopropenone (DPC). The CDR3 DNA reads as TGCGCCAGCAGCAAAGAGACAGGGCGAGAGACCCAGTACTTC. Amino acid sequence: CASSKETGRETQYF. The variable domain in full, completed from reference TRBV5-1 and TRBJ2-5, reads KAGVTQTPRYLIKTRGQQVTLSCSPISGHRSVSWYQQTPGQGLQFLFEYFSETQRNKGNFPGRFSGRQFSNSRSEMNVSTLELGDSALYLCASSKETGRETQYFGPGTRLLVL.